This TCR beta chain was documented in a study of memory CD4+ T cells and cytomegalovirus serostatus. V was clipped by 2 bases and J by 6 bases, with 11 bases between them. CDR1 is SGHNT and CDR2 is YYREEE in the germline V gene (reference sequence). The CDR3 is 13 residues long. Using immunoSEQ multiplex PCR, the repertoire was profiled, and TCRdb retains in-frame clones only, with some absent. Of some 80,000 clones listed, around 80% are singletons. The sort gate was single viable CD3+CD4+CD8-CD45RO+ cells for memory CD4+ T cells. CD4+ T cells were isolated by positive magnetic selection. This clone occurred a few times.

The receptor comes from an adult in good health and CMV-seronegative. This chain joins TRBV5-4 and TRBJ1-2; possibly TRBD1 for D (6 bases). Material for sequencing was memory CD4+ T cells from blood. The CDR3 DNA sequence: TGTGCCAGCAGCTTCACAGGGATTCATGGCTACACCTTC. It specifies CASSFTGIHGYTF.